This entry lists 31 T cell receptor beta chains sequenced from one sample in a study of Ad26.COV2.S vaccination and SARS-CoV-2 variants. Noted treatment: some 20 received Ad26.COV2.S at low or high dose, single or two shots; several received placebo; per-sample allocation not given. On day 63 after the first injection, vaccine and placebo recipients gave samples. Repertoires were generated with immunoSEQ multiplex PCR, while TCRdb's copy carries only in-frame clones and drops some. The profile shows under 500,000 clones, roughly 90% of them singletons. Sample: peripheral blood, taken in a trial of Ad26.COV2.S vaccine versus placebo. All receptors come from a person aged 18-60 years who received the Ad26.COV2.S COVID-19 vaccine or a placebo.

V usage is TRBV5-8 and J usage is TRBJ2-7; a weak D match, TRBD1 (5 bases). Germline CDR1 and CDR2: SGHTS and YDEGEE. The V and J ends lost 7 bases and 2 bases respectively, with 16 bases between them. The CDR3 covers 14 residues. The CDR3 here is CASRPQGTTYEQYF. For the CDR3, the DNA is TGTGCCAGCCGGCCCCAGGGCACGACCTACGAGCAGTACTTC. The variable domain in full, completed from reference TRBV5-8 and TRBJ2-7, reads EAGVTQSPTHLIKTRGQQATLRCSPISGHTSVYWYQQALGLGLQFLLWYDEGEERNRGNFPPRFSGRQFPNYSSELNVNALELEDSALYLCASRPQGTTYEQYFGPGTRLTVT.

The genes are TRBV5-1 and TRBJ1-2, with 7 bases aligning to TRBD1. This CDR3 region has 13 residues. V was clipped by 4 bases and J by 4 bases; unmatched bases: 4. CDR1 and CDR2 from the germline V gene are SGHRS and YFSETQ. CDR3 DNA: TGCGCCAGCAGCGACGGGACAGCCTATGGCTACACCTTC. It yields the protein CASSDGTAYGYTF.

The chain combines TRBV6-5 with TRBJ2-1; 8 bases are a match to TRBD1. The CDR3 has 16 amino acids. CDR1 is MNHEY and CDR2 is SVGAGI in the germline V gene. Trimming took 2 bases from V and 7 from J; bases not matched to a gene: 10. The chain's CDR3 is CASSYRAGGVRNEQFF. The CDR3 DNA sequence: TGTGCCAGCAGTTACCGGGCAGGGGGCGTACGAAATGAGCAGTTCTTC.

The chain joins TRBV11-2 to TRBJ2-5; 8 bases are shared with TRBD2. Looked up from germline, CDR1 is SGHAT and CDR2 is FQNNGV. J gave up 4 bases and V 5 bases, and 9 bases lay outside the gene matches. This CDR3 spans 15 amino acids. CDR3 sequence reads: CASSRGLVPGETQYF. The CDR3 DNA is TGTGCCAGCAGCCGGGGACTAGTGCCTGGAGAGACCCAGTACTTC.

V gene TRBV11-2 combines with J gene TRBJ1-3; 9 nucleotides match TRBD1. Germline CDR1 SGHAT, CDR2 FQNNGV. The CDR3 has 16 amino acids. Trimming removed 0 bases from V and 8 bases from J; junction bases left unmatched: 8. CDR3 in DNA: TGTGCCAGCAGCTTAGACGACACAGGGGGCGTTGACACCATATATTTT. Translated, it gives CASSLDDTGGVDTIYF.

The CDR3 region is CAWGSMNTEAFF. The CDR3 nucleotides are TGTGCCTGGGGAAGTATGAACACTGAAGCTTTCTTT. This sequence joins TRBV30 and TRBJ1-1; D is undetermined. Germline V gene data show CDR1 as GTSNPN and CDR2 as SVGIG (reference sequence). Trimming removed 5 bases from V and 0 bases from J, with 7 bases in between. The CDR3 consists of 12 residues.

The chain combines TRBV28 with TRBJ1-1; weak D call: TRBD1 (5 bases). The V gene's germline CDR1 is MDHEN and CDR2 SYDVKM. V was shortened by 7 bases and J by 5 bases, with 14 bases between the two germline ends. The CDR3 covers 13 residues. The CDR3 region is CASNFGGVTEAFF. The CDR3 DNA is TGTGCCAGCAACTTCGGGGGGGTTACTGAAGCTTTCTTT.

This clone was recorded only once. The DNA of the CDR3 is TGTGCCACCGGGACAGGTTCGGATACGCAGTATTTT. Translation gives CATGTGSDTQYF. The rearrangement uses TRBV24-1 and TRBJ2-3, with 8 bases fitting TRBD1. The CDR3 extends over 12 amino acids. CDR1 KGHDR and CDR2 SFDVKD come from the germline V gene. The trim removed 9 bases at V and 6 bases at J, leaving 4 bases unmatched.

Here the CDR3 DNA reads TGCGCCAGCAGCCAAGCACTCGGGACAGGGGGTCAGCCCCAGCATTTT. Its protein product is CASSQALGTGGQPQHF. The chain is built from TRBV4-1 and TRBJ1-5; TRBD1 agrees at 11 bases. The V gene end was trimmed by 1 base and the J gene end by 6 bases; junction bases not matched to a gene: 5. The CDR3 is 16 amino acids. CDR1 MGHRA and CDR2 YSYEKL come from the germline V gene.

The rearrangement uses TRBV5-1 and TRBJ1-2; D is perhaps TRBD1 (5 bases). The CDR3 is 12 amino acids. Germline loops: CDR1 SGHRS, CDR2 YFSETQ. V lost 3 bases, J lost 6 bases, and 9 bases lay in between. The CDR3 here is CASSSGQNGYTF. The DNA of the CDR3 is TGCGCCAGCAGCTCCGGACAAAATGGCTACACCTTC.

The V gene is TRBV7-2, the J gene TRBJ2-4; perhaps TRBD1 as D (6 bases). CDR3 length: 17 residues. Germline-derived CDR1 and CDR2 are SGHTA and FQGNSA. The V gene lost 5 bases and the J gene lost 4 bases, with 21 bases spanning the gap. The CDR3 here is CASSPGLGAGQKNIQYF. The CDR3 DNA reads TGTGCCAGCAGCCCCGGGCTGGGGGCAGGACAGAAAAACATTCAGTACTTC.

This clone was seen a handful of times. The chain employs TRBV27 and TRBJ1-5; D is unclear. The CDR3 runs to 13 residues. Germline values: CDR1 MNHEY, CDR2 SMNVEV (reference sequence). The ends were cut back, 5 bases at V and 5 bases at J, with 10 bases in the middle. CDR3 sequence (DNA): TGTGCCAGCAGTCCTTGGCCTGATCAGCCCCAGCATTTT. Protein: CASSPWPDQPQHF.

This chain connects TRBV11-2 to TRBJ2-5, with 8 bases that match TRBD2. The J segment lost 5 bases and the V segment lost 6 bases, leaving 8 bases of the junction unmatched. Germline V gene data show CDR1 as SGHAT and CDR2 as FQNNGV. CDR3 length: 14 residues. CDR3 loop: CASSFRGGRETQYF. CDR3 sequence (DNA): TGTGCCAGCAGTTTTCGGGGGGGCCGGGAGACCCAGTACTTC. The variable domain in full, with the rest retrieved from reference TRBV11-2 and TRBJ2-5, is EAGVAQSPRYKIIEKRQSVAFWCNPISGHATLYWYQQILGQGPKLLIQFQNNGVVDDSQLPKDRFSAERLKGVDSTLKIQPAKLEDSAVYLCASSFRGGRETQYFGPGTRLLVL.

V gene TRBV7-8 combines with J gene TRBJ1-2; 7 bases agree with TRBD1. Trimming at V came to 7 bases and at J to 4 bases, leaving 12 bases not matched to a gene. Germline loops: CDR1 SGHVS, CDR2 FQNEAQ. The CDR3 consists of 15 residues. The CDR3 loop is CASTEMGDSAYGYTF. The DNA of the CDR3 is TGTGCCAGCACCGAAATGGGGGACAGTGCCTATGGCTACACCTTC.

This clone was seen a single time. This chain links TRBV6-6 with TRBJ2-2; TRBD1 is a possible D gene (6 bases). This CDR3 region has 16 residues. Germline V lookup: CDR1 MNHNY, CDR2 SVGAGI (reference sequence). Trimming took 4 bases from V and 3 from J, leaving 15 bases between them. CDR3 sequence (DNA): TGTGCCAGCAGTTCTACGACAGGTTCCTACACCGGGGAGCTGTTTTTT. It codes for CASSSTTGSYTGELFF.

The chain couples TRBV7-6 to TRBJ2-7; tentatively, D is TRBD2 (6 bases). V shed 5 bases and J shed 4 bases, with 18 bases lying between them. The CDR3 spans 15 residues. Per germline, CDR1 SGHVS and CDR2 FNYEAQ. CDR3: CASSTTPGLDYEQYF. DNA for the CDR3: TGTGCCAGCAGCACAACGCCGGGACTCGATTACGAGCAGTACTTC.

This clone occurred once. The chain joins TRBV3-1 (or the pseudogene TRBV3-2) to TRBJ2-7; D remains ambiguous. The germline CDR1 and CDR2 sequences are LGHDT and YNNKEL (reference sequence). The CDR3 runs 12 residues. Between the trimmed V and J ends, which lost 3 bases and 0 bases, there was a span of 3 bases. Written as DNA, the CDR3 is TGTGCCAGCAGCCATGGCTCCTACGAGCAGTACTTC. It encodes CASSHGSYEQYF.

The chain uses TRBV6-6 and TRBJ2-2, with D unresolved. Germline values: CDR1 MNHNY, CDR2 SVGAGI (reference sequence). The germline V and J ends were trimmed by 0 bases and 7 bases, with 12 bases remaining between them. The CDR3 length is 15 residues. The CDR3 loop reads CASSYSKGSGGELFF. CDR3 sequence (DNA): TGTGCCAGCAGTTACTCGAAGGGTTCCGGCGGGGAGCTGTTTTTT.

Here the CDR3 reads CASSTRIPRNTIYF. For the CDR3, the DNA is TGTGCCAGCAGCACCCGGATCCCTAGAAACACCATATATTTT. The gene calls are TRBV13 and TRBJ1-3; D not certain. Germline values: CDR1 PRHDT, CDR2 FYEKMQ (reference sequence). Trimming left V 5 bases short and J 5 bases short, with 13 bases between. The CDR3 runs 14 residues.

The rearrangement uses TRBV3-1 (or the pseudogene TRBV3-2) and TRBJ1-2; D possibly corresponds to TRBD1 (5 bases). CDR3 length equals 15 residues. V was pared by 1 base and J by 2 bases, with 11 bases between. From germline, CDR1 is LGHDT and CDR2 YNNKEL (reference sequence). The DNA of the CDR3 is TGTGCCAGCAGCCAAGGCCTGGGGGGGAACTATGGCTACACCTTC. It translates to CASSQGLGGNYGYTF.

The V gene is TRBV28, the J gene TRBJ1-1; maybe TRBD1 (6 bases). The V end lost 5 bases, the J end lost 0 bases, and 16 bases lay between the germline ends. Germline lookup yields CDR1 MDHEN and CDR2 SYDVKM. CDR3 length equals 16 residues. CDR3 loop: CASSPRLTGMNTEAFF. In nucleotides, the CDR3 is TGTGCCAGCAGTCCACGACTGACAGGAATGAACACTGAAGCTTTCTTT. Looking up the rest from reference TRBV28 and TRBJ1-1 gives the full variable domain: DVKVTQSSRYLVKRTGEKVFLECVQDMDHENMFWYRQDPGLGLRLIYFSYDVKMKEKGDIPEGYSVSREKKERFSLILESASTNQTSMYLCASSPRLTGMNTEAFFGQGTRLTVV.

This chain uses TRBV7-2 with TRBJ1-1; weak D call: TRBD1 (6 bases). The V end was cut by 5 bases, the J end by 7 bases, with 20 bases between. The germline V gene encodes CDR1 SGHTA and CDR2 FQGNSA. This CDR3 comprises 15 residues. The CDR3 DNA follows: TGTGCCAGCAGCCCGGGAGACAGGCTGACGGGTGAAGCTTTCTTT. Its protein product is CASSPGDRLTGEAFF.

V is TRBV19 and J is TRBJ1-2, with D tentatively TRBD1 (6 bases). CDR1 and CDR2 from the germline V gene are LNHDA and SQIVND (reference sequence). The CDR3 contains 14 residues. V lost 3 bases, J lost 0 bases, and 8 bases lay in between. CDR3 region: CASSIRGTNYGYTF. CDR3 coding DNA: TGTGCCAGTAGTATCAGGGGTACTAACTATGGCTACACCTTC.

This sequence joins TRBV2 and TRBJ1-1, with D unresolved. Trimming pared 10 bases from V and 6 bases from J, leaving 12 bases between. Looked up from germline, CDR1 is SNHLY and CDR2 is FYNNEI. The CDR3 is 11 residues long. This CDR3 reads CATAKLAEAFF. The DNA of the CDR3 is TGTGCCACGGCCAAGTTGGCTGAAGCTTTCTTT.

V usage is TRBV5-1 and J usage is TRBJ2-1, with D tentatively TRBD1 (6 bases). Trimming took off 0 bases at V and 1 base at J, with 11 bases between the two ends. The germline gives CDR1 SGHRS, CDR2 YFSETQ. This CDR3 contains 16 residues. CDR3 sequence: CASSLAVRGSYNEQFF. In DNA, the CDR3 is TGCGCCAGCAGCTTGGCCGTCAGGGGTTCCTACAATGAGCAGTTCTTC.

The CDR3 region is CASSERQASNQPQHF. DNA for the CDR3: TGTGCCAGCAGTGAACGACAGGCTAGCAATCAGCCCCAGCATTTT. The V call is TRBV6-1, the J call TRBJ1-5; TRBD1 is a possible D gene (6 bases). Trimming took off 2 bases at V and 0 bases at J, with 8 bases between the two ends. CDR3 size: 15 residues. Germline V gene sequence: CDR1 MNHNS, CDR2 SASEGT.

This clone was detected once. This chain connects TRBV10-2 to TRBJ2-5; D is perhaps TRBD1 (6 bases). The CDR3 length is 12 residues. The germline V gene encodes CDR1 WSHSY and CDR2 SAAADI. Between the trimmed V and J ends, which lost 4 bases and 9 bases, there was a span of 12 bases. Here the CDR3 DNA reads TGCGCCAGCAGTGGACAGGCTAACGCCCAGTACTTC. Translating it yields CASSGQANAQYF.

This clone was observed a few times. V is TRBV6-4 and J is TRBJ2-1; 12 nucleotides align to TRBD2. Germline CDR1 MRHNA, CDR2 SNTAGT. After removal of 4 bases from V and 8 bases from J, the junction contained 6 bases not matched to a gene. This CDR3 has 15 amino acids. CDR3 loop: CASSVLAGGVDEQFF. CDR3 coding DNA: TGTGCCAGCAGTGTACTAGCGGGGGGTGTGGATGAGCAGTTCTTC.

The chain couples TRBV9 to TRBJ1-5; D gene unclear. The germline V gene encodes CDR1 SGDLS and CDR2 YYNGEE. The V end was cut by 4 bases, the J end by 4 bases, with 9 bases between. CDR3 length: 13 residues. The CDR3 spells CASSPEGNQPQHF. The CDR3 coding sequence is TGTGCCAGCAGCCCAGAGGGAAATCAGCCCCAGCATTTT.

This chain joins TRBV28 and TRBJ1-2; D unresolved. Trimming stripped 6 bases from V and 7 bases from J, with 12 bases between. The CDR3 covers 12 residues. CDR1 and CDR2 (germline): MDHEN, SYDVKM. The CDR3 DNA sequence: TGTGCCAGCAGACCTGACCCGTTTGGCTACACCTTC. Translating gives CASRPDPFGYTF.

The chain has TRBV5-8 and TRBJ2-3; possibly TRBD2 for D (6 bases). Deletions cut 0 bases from V and 4 bases from J, with 18 bases between. There are 17 residues in the CDR3. The germline V gene encodes CDR1 SGHTS and CDR2 YDEGEE. The CDR3 protein is CASSLGGWIGGADTQYF. In DNA form, the CDR3 reads TGTGCCAGCAGCTTGGGTGGATGGATAGGAGGGGCAGATACGCAGTATTTT.